What follows are 3 T cell receptor beta chains derived from one specimen sequenced in a study of T cell changes during pregnancy in multiple sclerosis. Produced via immunoSEQ multiplex PCR; TCRdb's table is partial and in-frame only. The data show fewer than 30,000 clones, with around 94% seen just once and approximately 5.4% held by the top ten. The specimen comprised CD8+ T cells from peripheral blood mononuclear cells, sampled before pregnancy. The receptors were sampled from a female donor with multiple sclerosis, enrolled in a pregnancy study.

The chain links TRBV4-1 to TRBJ1-5, with 8 bases identical to TRBD1. Per germline, CDR1 MGHRA and CDR2 YSYEKL. The CDR3 totals 15 residues. J gave up 5 bases and V 5 bases, and 8 bases lay outside the gene matches. The CDR3 spells CASSLDRDRYQPQHF. The CDR3 DNA sequence: TGCGCCAGCAGCTTGGACAGGGATCGATATCAGCCCCAGCATTTT.

This chain uses TRBV4-1 with TRBJ1-1, with D possibly TRBD1 on 6 matching bases. The CDR3 extends over 16 amino acids. V was shortened by 1 base and J by 3 bases, with 15 bases between the two germline ends. The germline V gene has CDR1 MGHRA and CDR2 YSYEKL. The CDR3 nucleotides are TGCGCCAGCAGCCAAGCCCGGGGGGGCCTTGACACTGAAGCTTTCTTT. It is translated as CASSQARGGLDTEAFF.

The chain combines TRBV5-1 with TRBJ1-1; 8 bases match TRBD1. The J segment lost 7 bases and the V segment lost 6 bases, leaving 2 bases of the junction unmatched. This CDR3 is 11 amino acids long. Germline V gene lookup returns CDR1 SGHRS and CDR2 YFSETQ. As DNA, the CDR3 is TGCGCCAGCACAGGGGGCGGTGAAGCTTTCTTT. Its translation: CASTGGGEAFF.